One and the same sample provided the 27 T cell receptor beta chains below, sequenced in a study of prognosis after radiotherapy for stage I lung cancer (TCRdb year 2021). Instrument used: Illumina HiSeq 3000. The TCR beta CDR3 region was amplified from genomic DNA by two rounds of multiplex PCR. The first PCR round used primers specific to each TRBV and TRBJ gene, with sequences filed in Chinese patent CN105087789A. Clones were called with MiXCR by TCRdb after fastp trimmed the public reads at Q25, and only in-frame beta chains were retained. Identical CDR3 proteins give one entry, which carries the most common genes and DNA. The sample records tens of thousands of distinct CDR3 sequences, around 45% of which are singletons. The ten top clones hold just under 15% of the sample. The sequenced sample was PBMCs, obtained before or after stereotactic body radiation therapy (not recorded which). These receptors were taken from a donor at least 50 years old with non-small cell lung cancer.

On this clonotype: It may be a read error: a sequence one base away is much more abundant. The chain couples TRBV18 to TRBJ1-3; a weak D match, TRBD1 (6 bases). Trimming removed 5 bases from V and 4 bases from J, with 18 bases in between. Germline CDR1 and CDR2: KGHSH and LQKENI. This CDR3 contains 16 residues. Here the CDR3 reads CASSAQQGIRGNTIYF. DNA of the CDR3: TGTGCCAGCTCAGCACAACAGGGCATCAGAGGAAACACCATATATTTT.

This clonotype was detected ten times or more. The genes are TRBV7-9 and TRBJ2-3; the match to TRBD1 covers 7 bases. Germline CDR1 is SEHNR and CDR2 is FQNEAQ (reference sequence). This CDR3 region has 14 residues. The J segment lost 1 base and the V segment lost 5 bases, leaving 3 bases of the junction unmatched. Written as DNA, the CDR3 is TGTGCCAGCAGCCTAACAGGGGGCACAGATACGCAGTATTTT. Translating gives CASSLTGGTDTQYF.

In this sample, this clonotype turned up many times. V is TRBV7-6 and J is TRBJ2-3; D is uncertain. The germline gives CDR1 SGHVS, CDR2 FNYEAQ. The CDR3 covers 15 residues. Between the trimmed V and J ends, which lost 2 bases and 2 bases, there was a span of 11 bases. The CDR3 loop reads CASSLRLQVTDTQYF. DNA of the CDR3: TGTGCCAGCAGCTTAAGGTTGCAGGTCACAGATACGCAGTATTTT. The full variable domain, rest sourced from reference TRBV7-6 and TRBJ2-3, is GAGVSQSPRYKVTKRGQDVALRCDPISGHVSLYWYRQALGQGPEFLTYFNYEAQQDKSGLPNDRFSAERPEGSISTLTIQRTEQRDSAMYRCASSLRLQVTDTQYFGPGTRLTVL.

The gene calls are TRBV28 and TRBJ1-1; no firm D call. Germline lookup yields CDR1 MDHEN and CDR2 SYDVKM. V lost 5 bases and J lost 8, with 15 bases in between. The CDR3 sequence is 13 residues long. CDR3 coding DNA: TGTGCCAGCAGTCCCCAGTGGGCAGCAGAAGCTTTCTTT. Translated, it gives CASSPQWAAEAFF.

This sequence joins TRBV7-8 and TRBJ2-2, with no clear D. Trimming stripped 4 bases from V and 7 bases from J, with 7 bases between. Looked up from germline, CDR1 is SGHVS and CDR2 is FQNEAQ. This CDR3 comprises 12 residues. This chain's CDR3 is CASSYVIGELFF. In DNA, the CDR3 is TGTGCCAGCAGCTACGTCATCGGGGAGCTGTTTTTT.

V and J are TRBV19 and TRBJ1-2, with D maybe TRBD1 (5 bases). CDR3 length equals 14 residues. V was cut by 9 bases and J by 2 bases, with 16 bases left in between. Germline CDR1 reads LNHDA; CDR2 reads SQIVND (reference sequence). The CDR3 sequence is CASTFTGQNYGYTF. In DNA form, the CDR3 reads TGTGCCAGCACATTTACGGGGCAGAACTATGGCTACACCTTC.

This clonotype was seen only a few times. The chain couples TRBV15 to TRBJ2-5, with a weak D call TRBD2 (7 bases). The germline V gene has CDR1 LNHNV and CDR2 YYDKDF (reference sequence). The length of the CDR3 is 17 residues. Trimming took 5 bases from V and 3 from J, leaving 22 bases between them. CDR3 region: CATSVGRGDKEEETQYF. In nucleotides, the CDR3 is TGTGCCACCAGCGTAGGGAGGGGGGACAAGGAGGAAGAGACCCAGTACTTC.

The chain employs TRBV11-3 and TRBJ2-2; D not resolved. Germline V gene lookup returns CDR1 SGHNT and CDR2 YENEEA. CDR3 size: 14 residues. V lost 0 bases and J 2 bases, leaving 4 bases between the germline ends. The CDR3 DNA reads as TGTGCCAGCAGCTTAGATTCAAACACCGGGGAGCTGTTTTTT. Translating gives CASSLDSNTGELFF. Complete variable domain (other parts from reference TRBV11-3 and TRBJ2-2): EAGVVQSPRYKIIEKKQPVAFWCNPISGHNTLYWYLQNLGQGPELLIRYENEEAVDDSQLPKDRFSAERLKGVDSTLKIQPAELGDSAVYLCASSLDSNTGELFFGEGSRLTVL.

At least ten counts were recorded for this clonotype. V is TRBV24-1 and J is TRBJ2-5; 10 nucleotides agree with TRBD1. Germline trimming cut 7 bases from V and 4 bases from J; bases unmatched to any gene: 2. The CDR3 loop spans 13 amino acids. Germline values: CDR1 KGHDR, CDR2 SFDVKD. In nucleotides, the CDR3 is TGTGCCACCAGCAGGACAGGGGGAGAGACCCAGTACTTC. This gives the protein CATSRTGGETQYF.

The chain employs TRBV2 and TRBJ2-5, with TRBD2 matching over 8 bases. Germline CDR1 is SNHLY and CDR2 is FYNNEI. The CDR3 has 14 amino acids. The ends lost 4 bases at V and 4 bases at J; junction bases unmatched: 5. In DNA, the CDR3 is TGTGCCAGCAGTGCGGCGGGAGGATTAGAGACCCAGTACTTC. Amino acids: CASSAAGGLETQYF.

A note on this clonotype: Mismatch with germline at one junction end may stem from a read error. The DNA of the CDR3 is TGTGCCAGCATCTTAAGTTCTAGCGTGAGAAACACCGGGGAGCTGTTTTTT. Encoded protein: CASILSSSVRNTGELFF. The chain carries TRBV7-3 and TRBJ2-2, with D possibly TRBD2 on 6 matching bases. This CDR3 is built from 17 residues. Germline V gives CDR1 SGHTA, CDR2 FQGTGA.

By proportion, this clonotype is medium-sized. The genes are TRBV6-5 and TRBJ2-7, with D perhaps TRBD1 (6 bases). Germline V gives CDR1 MNHEY, CDR2 SVGAGI. The CDR3 is 15 amino acids. V was cut by 0 bases and J by 5 bases, with 14 bases left in between. CDR3 bases: TGTGCCAGCAGTTACTCGAGTGCAGGGGCCAACGAGCAGTACTTC. Translating it yields CASSYSSAGANEQYF.

About this clonotype: Sequence at one end of the junction differs from germline and may be a read error. The chain joins TRBV12-3 or TRBV12-4 to TRBJ1-1; D is undetermined. The length of the CDR3 is 13 residues. CDR3 DNA sequence: TGTGCCAGCAGAACAACAGTGAACACTGAATCTTTCTTT. It specifies CASRTTVNTESFF.

This clonotype was recorded many times. The rearrangement uses TRBV6-2 or TRBV6-3 and TRBJ2-5; D gene unclear. This CDR3 is built from 12 residues. Germline CDR1 is MNHEY and CDR2 is SVGEGT. Trimming removed 6 bases at V and 5 bases at J, with 10 bases between. The CDR3 DNA is TGTGCCAGCAGCCAAGTGGGGGAGACCCAGTACTTC. It encodes CASSQVGETQYF.

There are many counts of this clonotype. The chain joins TRBV5-1 to TRBJ1-6; D remains unclear. V dropped 4 bases and J dropped 7 bases, with 9 bases sitting between them. Germline assignment: CDR1 SGHRS and CDR2 YFSETQ. The CDR3 is 13 residues long. In DNA form, the CDR3 reads TGCGCCAGCAGCGTACCCTCGAATTCACCCCTCCACTTT. Translation: CASSVPSNSPLHF.

This clonotype was seen repeatedly, ten times or more. The J gene is TRBJ2-2, the V gene TRBV10-3; the D call may be TRBD1 or TRBD2 (5 bases each). Trimming stripped 6 bases from V and 1 base from J, with 9 bases between. This CDR3 region has 14 residues. The germline CDR1 and CDR2 sequences are ENHRY and SYGVKD. The CDR3 bases are TGTGCCATCAGGGGACCGCAGAACACCGGGGAGCTGTTTTTT. It codes for CAIRGPQNTGELFF.

This clonotype was observed many times. V and J are TRBV20-1 and TRBJ2-5; D is perhaps TRBD2 (5 bases). The CDR3 length is 11 residues. From germline, CDR1 is DFQATT and CDR2 SNEGSKA (reference sequence). V was trimmed by 5 bases and J by 9 bases, leaving 13 bases between them. The CDR3: CSALLEAAQYF. In nucleotides, the CDR3 is TGCAGTGCTCTTTTGGAAGCGGCCCAGTACTTC.

At least ten counts were recorded for this clonotype. The chain carries TRBV13 and TRBJ2-3; the match to TRBD2 covers 7 bases. This CDR3 region has 14 residues. The V gene end was trimmed by 5 bases and the J gene end by 4 bases; junction bases not matched to a gene: 6. The germline V gene has CDR1 PRHDT and CDR2 FYEKMQ (reference sequence). This CDR3 is CASSGLGIPDTQYF. In DNA form, the CDR3 reads TGTGCCAGCAGCGGACTAGGTATCCCAGATACGCAGTATTTT.

Concerning this clonotype itself: This probably arose from a read error, given a far larger clone one base away. The chain employs TRBV6-4 and TRBJ1-2; TRBD1 agrees at 7 bases. V lost 5 bases to trimming and J lost 2 bases; unmatched junction nucleotides: 17. Germline V gene sequence: CDR1 MRHNA, CDR2 SNTAGT. The CDR3 runs 18 residues. CDR3 loop: CASSWVSAYRDSNYGYTF. CDR3 sequence (DNA): TGTGCCAGCAGTTGGGTTTCCGCCTACCGGGACAGCAACTATGGCTACACCTTC.

This clonotype was picked up many times. This chain connects TRBV5-6 to TRBJ1-3, with 11 nucleotides matching TRBD1. Looked up from germline, CDR1 is SGHDT and CDR2 is YYEEEE. The CDR3 is 17 amino acids. J gave up 0 bases and V 2 bases, and 4 bases lay outside the gene matches. The DNA of the CDR3 is TGTGCCAGCAGCTTCGGACAGGGGGCAAGCTCTGGAAACACCATATATTTT. It is translated as CASSFGQGASSGNTIYF.

A note on this clonotype: This likely reflects a read error, since a far larger clone is one base away. CDR3 loop: CASSYSGSSYNEQFF. The CDR3 bases are TGTGCCAGCAGTTACTCGGGGTCATCCTACAATGAGCAGTTCTTC. J is TRBJ2-1 and V is TRBV6-8; D unresolved. V was trimmed by 0 bases and J by 1 base, leaving 7 bases between them. This CDR3 contains 15 residues. Germline assignment: CDR1 MNHGY and CDR2 SAAAGT.

In its sample, this clonotype was seen many times. As DNA, the CDR3 is TGTGCCAGCTCACCCGGACAGGGAAGGAACACTGAAGCTTTCTTT. This sequence encodes CASSPGQGRNTEAFF. This chain uses TRBV18 with TRBJ1-1, with 8 bases fitting TRBD1. There are 15 residues in the CDR3. Germline CDR1 KGHSH, CDR2 LQKENI. The trim removed 3 bases at V and 1 base at J, leaving 4 bases unmatched.

The J gene is TRBJ2-6, the V gene TRBV27, with D perhaps matching TRBD1 (5 bases). The V and J ends lost 9 bases and 0 bases respectively, with 12 bases between them. Per the germline V gene, CDR1 is MNHEY and CDR2 is SMNVEV (reference sequence). CDR3 length equals 15 residues. CDR3 bases: TGTGCCAGAAGACAGATAAACTCTGGGGCCAACGTCCTGACTTTC. Amino acids: CARRQINSGANVLTF.

The rearrangement links TRBV6-1 to TRBJ2-1; D tentatively reads TRBD1 or TRBD2 (6 bases each). The CDR3 sequence is 14 residues long. Trimming stripped 3 bases from V and 6 bases from J, with 12 bases between. In germline, CDR1 is MNHNS, CDR2 SASEGT. The CDR3 loop is CASSEPGAANEQFF. DNA for the CDR3: TGTGCCAGCAGTGAGCCGGGGGCGGCCAATGAGCAGTTCTTC.

The chain combines TRBV6-1 with TRBJ1-5, with D unresolved. Per the germline V gene, CDR1 is MNHNS and CDR2 is SASEGT. V was cut by 1 base and J by 4 bases, with 8 bases left in between. The CDR3 has 14 amino acids. The CDR3: CASSEGGRNQPQHF. The CDR3 bases are TGTGCCAGCAGTGAAGGCGGCCGTAATCAGCCCCAGCATTTT.

As to this clonotype: One junction end disagrees with the germline gene, perhaps due to a read error. The V gene is TRBV27, the J gene TRBJ2-3; tentatively, D is TRBD1 (5 bases). The CDR3 loop spans 16 amino acids. Germline assignment: CDR1 MNHEY and CDR2 SMNVEV (reference sequence). The chain's CDR3 is CARSLTGALGTDKQYF. In DNA, the CDR3 is TGTGCCAGAAGTTTGACTGGGGCGCTGGGCACAGATAAGCAGTATTTT.

At least ten counts were recorded for this clonotype. The CDR3 loop is CASSGPGLDYEQYF. For the CDR3, the DNA is TGTGCCAGCAGCGGACCGGGACTAGACTACGAGCAGTACTTC. The chain uses TRBV9 and TRBJ2-7; 8 bases are shared with TRBD2. The germline gives CDR1 SGDLS, CDR2 YYNGEE. V shed 3 bases and J 3 bases; nucleotides not matched to a gene: 5. The CDR3 has 14 amino acids.